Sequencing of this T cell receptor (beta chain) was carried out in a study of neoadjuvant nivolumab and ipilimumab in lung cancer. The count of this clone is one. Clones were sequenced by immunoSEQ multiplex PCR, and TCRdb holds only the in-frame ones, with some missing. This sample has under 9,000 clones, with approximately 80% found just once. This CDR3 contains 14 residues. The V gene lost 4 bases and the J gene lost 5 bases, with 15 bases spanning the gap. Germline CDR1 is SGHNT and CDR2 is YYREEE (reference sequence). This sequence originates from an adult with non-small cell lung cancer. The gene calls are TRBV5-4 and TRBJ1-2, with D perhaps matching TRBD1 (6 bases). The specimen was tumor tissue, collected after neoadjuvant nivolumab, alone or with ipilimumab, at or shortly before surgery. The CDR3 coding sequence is TGTGCCAGCAGCCCAACAGGGTCGGGGTATGGCTACACCTTC. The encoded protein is CASSPTGSGYGYTF.